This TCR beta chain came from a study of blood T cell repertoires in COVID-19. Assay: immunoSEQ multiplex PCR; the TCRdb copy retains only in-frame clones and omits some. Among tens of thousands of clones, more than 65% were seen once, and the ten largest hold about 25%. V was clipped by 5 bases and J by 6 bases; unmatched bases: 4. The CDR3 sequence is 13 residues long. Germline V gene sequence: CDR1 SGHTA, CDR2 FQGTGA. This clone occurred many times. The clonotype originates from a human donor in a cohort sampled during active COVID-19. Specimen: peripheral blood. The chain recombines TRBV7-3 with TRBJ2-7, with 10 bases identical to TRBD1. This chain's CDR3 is CASSPGTGVEQYF. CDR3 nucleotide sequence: TGTGCCAGCAGCCCCGGGACAGGGGTCGAGCAGTACTTC.